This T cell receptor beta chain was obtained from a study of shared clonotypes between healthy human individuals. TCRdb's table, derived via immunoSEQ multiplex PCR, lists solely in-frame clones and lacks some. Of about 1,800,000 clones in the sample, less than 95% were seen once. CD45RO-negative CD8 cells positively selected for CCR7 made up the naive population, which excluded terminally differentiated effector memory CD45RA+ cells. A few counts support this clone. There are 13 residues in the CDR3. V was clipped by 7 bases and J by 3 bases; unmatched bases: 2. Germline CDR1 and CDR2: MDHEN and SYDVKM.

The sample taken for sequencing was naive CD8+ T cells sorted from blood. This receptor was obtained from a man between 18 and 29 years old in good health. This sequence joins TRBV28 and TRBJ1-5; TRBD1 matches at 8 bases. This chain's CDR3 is CASNRGNNQPQHF. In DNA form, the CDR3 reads TGTGCCAGCAACAGGGGGAACAATCAGCCCCAGCATTTT.